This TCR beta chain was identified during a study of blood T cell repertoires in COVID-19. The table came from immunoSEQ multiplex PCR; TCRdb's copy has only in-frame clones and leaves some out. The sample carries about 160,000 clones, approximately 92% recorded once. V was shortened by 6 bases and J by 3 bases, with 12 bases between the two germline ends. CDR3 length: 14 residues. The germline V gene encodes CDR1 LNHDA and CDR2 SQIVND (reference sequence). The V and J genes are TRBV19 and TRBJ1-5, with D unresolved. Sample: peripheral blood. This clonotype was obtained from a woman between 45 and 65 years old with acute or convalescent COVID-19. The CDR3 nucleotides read TGTGCCAGTAGCCCAGGTGGGTACAATCAGCCCCAGCATTTT. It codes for CASSPGGYNQPQHF.